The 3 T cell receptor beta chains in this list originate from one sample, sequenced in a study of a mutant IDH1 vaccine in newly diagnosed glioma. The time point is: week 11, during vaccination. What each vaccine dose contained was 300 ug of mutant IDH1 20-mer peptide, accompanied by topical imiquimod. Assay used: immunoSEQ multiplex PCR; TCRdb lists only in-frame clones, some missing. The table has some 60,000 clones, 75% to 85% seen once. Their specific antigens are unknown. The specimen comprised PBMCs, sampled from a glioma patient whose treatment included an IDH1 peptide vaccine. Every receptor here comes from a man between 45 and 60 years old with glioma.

The chain's CDR3 is CASSPDSAASEAFF. In DNA form, the CDR3 reads TGTGCCAGCAGCCCCGACAGCGCGGCGAGTGAAGCTTTCTTT. The J gene is TRBJ1-1, the V gene TRBV7-9; a weak D match, TRBD1 (5 bases). The germline CDR1 and CDR2 sequences are SEHNR and FQNEAQ (reference sequence). The CDR3 runs to 14 residues. V shed 5 bases and J shed 7 bases, with 17 bases lying between them.

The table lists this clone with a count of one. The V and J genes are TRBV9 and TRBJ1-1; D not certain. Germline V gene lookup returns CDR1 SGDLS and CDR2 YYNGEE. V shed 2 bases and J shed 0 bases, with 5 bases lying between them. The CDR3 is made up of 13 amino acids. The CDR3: CASSVYMNTEAFF. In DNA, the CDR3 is TGTGCCAGCAGCGTCTACATGAACACTGAAGCTTTCTTT.

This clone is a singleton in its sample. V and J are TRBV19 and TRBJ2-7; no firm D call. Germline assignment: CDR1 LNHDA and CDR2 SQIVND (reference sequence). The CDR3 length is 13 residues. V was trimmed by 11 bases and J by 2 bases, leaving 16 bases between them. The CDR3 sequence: CASSANGAYEQYF. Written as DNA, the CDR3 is TGTGCCTCCTCTGCAAACGGCGCCTACGAGCAGTACTTC.